This passage covers 23 T cell receptor beta chains from one sample sequenced in a study of T-cell reconstitution after alpha-beta-depleted transplantation in children. Library preparation (for TCRbeta) was performed with unique molecular identifiers. Each CDR3 protein gets one entry after TCRdb re-called the PCR reads with MiXCR. Counted here are 500,000 to 750,000 distinct CDR3 sequences, 27% occurring once; the ten biggest clones make up just over 35%. Sequencing used PBMCs, obtained before TCRalphabeta/CD19-depleted stem cell transplant. These receptors all stem from a boy under three years old with Wiskott-Aldrich syndrome, due to receive a stem cell transplant.

This clonotype was picked up a small number of times. This chain connects TRBV15 to TRBJ2-1; perhaps TRBD2 as D (6 bases). V was clipped by 1 base and J by 8 bases, with 15 bases between them. This CDR3 has 15 residues. CDR1 and CDR2 (germline): LNHNV, YYDKDF (reference sequence). The CDR3 sequence is CATSRVGGTTDEQFF. CDR3 DNA: TGTGCCACCAGCAGAGTTGGGGGGACGACCGATGAGCAGTTCTTC.

This clonotype has just one count. V and J are TRBV7-6 and TRBJ2-7, with no clear D. The CDR3 sequence is 14 residues long. Trimming removed 0 bases at V and 3 bases at J, with 9 bases between. CDR1 is SGHVS, CDR2 FNYEAQ, per germline. The chain's CDR3 is CASSLAADIYEQYF. CDR3 nucleotides: TGTGCCAGCAGCTTAGCGGCAGACATCTACGAGCAGTACTTC.

This chain joins TRBV10-3 and TRBJ1-1; the D gene is possibly TRBD1 (6 bases). This CDR3 is 15 amino acids long. Germline V lookup: CDR1 ENHRY, CDR2 SYGVKD. Trimming removed 3 bases at V and 2 bases at J, with 13 bases between. CDR3: CAISDWGRGNTEAFF. CDR3 bases: TGTGCCATCAGTGATTGGGGCAGGGGTAACACTGAAGCTTTCTTT.

The chain couples TRBV4-1 to TRBJ2-2, with D hard to call. V lost 1 base and J lost 1, with 13 bases in between. This CDR3 contains 17 residues. Germline lookup yields CDR1 MGHRA and CDR2 YSYEKL. The CDR3 DNA sequence: TGCGCCAGCAGCCAAGGACTTCTTCTCTTGAACACCGGGGAGCTGTTTTTT. Translation gives CASSQGLLLLNTGELFF.

The rearrangement links TRBV5-1 to TRBJ2-1; a weak D match, TRBD2 (6 bases). Trimming cost V 0 bases and J 7 bases, with 11 bases left between them. Germline CDR1 and CDR2: SGHRS and YFSETQ. There are 14 residues in the CDR3. The DNA of the CDR3 is TGCGCCAGCAGCTTGGGTGGGAGGCAAAATGAGCAGTTCTTC. As protein: CASSLGGRQNEQFF.

This clonotype showed up just a few times. The chain joins TRBV9 to TRBJ2-1; D ambiguous. The CDR3 has 14 residues. CDR1 is SGDLS, CDR2 YYNGEE, per germline. The V gene lost 0 bases and the J gene lost 4 bases, with 8 bases spanning the gap. CDR3 bases: TGTGCCAGCAGCGTAGAGGGCCAATACAATGAGCAGTTCTTC. It is translated as CASSVEGQYNEQFF.

This clonotype has a handful of counts. V is TRBV12-3 or TRBV12-4 and J is TRBJ2-2; D perhaps matches TRBD1 (6 bases). Trimming took off 6 bases at V and 7 bases at J, with 18 bases between the two ends. The CDR3 is 15 residues long. The CDR3 nucleotides are TGTGCCAGCAGCCGCGGTCAGGGGACCAACGGGGAGCTGTTTTTT. Protein sequence: CASSRGQGTNGELFF.

The chain carries TRBV5-1 and TRBJ2-2; no clear D. Between the trimmed V and J ends, which lost 0 bases and 4 bases, there was a span of 10 bases. Germline V gene lookup returns CDR1 SGHRS and CDR2 YFSETQ. The CDR3 length is 15 residues. The CDR3 region is CASSLERTGTGELFF. The CDR3 DNA reads TGCGCCAGCAGCTTGGAGCGTACGGGCACCGGGGAGCTGTTTTTT. Together with reference TRBV5-1 and TRBJ2-2, the CDR3 gives the full variable domain: KAGVTQTPRYLIKTRGQQVTLSCSPISGHRSVSWYQQTPGQGLQFLFEYFSETQRNKGNFPGRFSGRQFSNSRSEMNVSTLELGDSALYLCASSLERTGTGELFFGEGSRLTVL.

A single count supports this clonotype. The CDR3 loop is CASSELGGWAYEQYF. The CDR3 DNA sequence: TGTGCCAGCAGTGAGTTAGGCGGGTGGGCCTACGAGCAGTACTTC. The chain employs TRBV6-1 and TRBJ2-7, with D possibly being TRBD2 (5 bases). This CDR3 has 15 amino acids. V was shortened by 3 bases and J by 2 bases, with 14 bases between the two germline ends. Germline CDR1 reads MNHNS; CDR2 reads SASEGT.

The chain has TRBV15 and TRBJ1-3; TRBD1 agrees at 9 bases. V shed 1 base and J 1 base; nucleotides not matched to a gene: 2. Looked up from germline, CDR1 is LNHNV and CDR2 is YYDKDF (reference sequence). The CDR3 has 16 amino acids. The CDR3 is CATSRAGTGSGNTIYF. CDR3 coding DNA: TGTGCCACCAGCAGAGCCGGGACAGGGTCTGGAAACACCATATATTTT.

The rearrangement joins TRBV5-1 to TRBJ2-1, with 10 bases that match TRBD2. The junction had 3 bases not matched to a gene; V was cut back by 0 bases and J by 3 bases. This CDR3 has 16 amino acids. Looked up from germline, CDR1 is SGHRS and CDR2 is YFSETQ. The CDR3 loop is CASSLGTSGYYNEQFF. CDR3 DNA sequence: TGCGCCAGCAGCTTGGGGACTAGCGGTTACTACAATGAGCAGTTCTTC.

A few counts support this clonotype. This chain joins TRBV12-3 or TRBV12-4 and TRBJ1-1, with a possible D match to TRBD1 (6 bases). V was pared by 5 bases and J by 1 base, with 14 bases between. The CDR3 is 15 amino acids. The CDR3 region has the DNA TGTGCCAGCAGTCCCCAGACAGGACAGAACACTGAAGCTTTCTTT. Protein: CASSPQTGQNTEAFF.

This clonotype came up a few times. This chain uses TRBV5-5 with TRBJ2-7, with TRBD2 identical over 8 bases. J lost 3 bases, V lost 0 bases, and 5 bases had no gene match. This CDR3 contains 15 residues. Germline V gene data show CDR1 as SGHKS and CDR2 as YYEKEE (reference sequence). The CDR3 nucleotides are TGTGCCAGCAGCTTGGTGGGACTAGGCGTCTACGAGCAGTACTTC. This codes for CASSLVGLGVYEQYF.

A few counts support this clonotype. V is TRBV12-3 or TRBV12-4 and J is TRBJ2-3; D is uncertain. The CDR3 totals 14 residues. V lost 9 bases and J 0 bases, leaving 13 bases between the germline ends. The CDR3 DNA sequence: TGTGCCAGTAATAAGAAAGAAAGCACAGATACGCAGTATTTT. Its translation: CASNKKESTDTQYF.

Note on this clonotype: The junction departs from the called germline gene at one end, perhaps through a read error. The chain links TRBV6-5 to TRBJ2-7; TRBD2 matches at 10 bases. CDR3 length equals 16 residues. CDR1 and CDR2 (germline): MNHEY, SVGAGI. CDR3 in amino acids: CASSYSILAGDYEHYF. The DNA for the CDR3 is TGTGCCAGCAGTTACTCGATTCTAGCGGGAGACTACGAGCATTACTTC.

The chain uses TRBV12-3 or TRBV12-4 and TRBJ2-1; D is possibly TRBD1 or TRBD2 (5 bases each). CDR3 size: 15 residues. Trimming stripped 3 bases from V and 8 bases from J, with 17 bases between. CDR3 sequence reads: CASSFAPGANYEQFF. The CDR3 DNA sequence: TGTGCCAGCAGTTTCGCTCCCGGGGCCAACTATGAGCAGTTCTTC.

The chain combines TRBV20-1 with TRBJ2-6; no firm D call. Germline-derived CDR1 and CDR2 are DFQATT and SNEGSKA (reference sequence). Trimming left V 6 bases short and J 0 bases short, with 12 bases between. CDR3 length equals 15 residues. The CDR3 protein is CSALTPLSGANVLTF. CDR3 nucleotide sequence: TGCAGTGCCCTCACACCTCTCTCTGGGGCCAACGTCCTGACTTTC.

The genes are TRBV2 and TRBJ2-1, with a weak D call TRBD1 (6 bases). CDR3 size: 14 residues. The germline gives CDR1 SNHLY, CDR2 FYNNEI. V was clipped by 7 bases and J by 1 base, with 11 bases between them. The CDR3 DNA reads as TGTGCCAGCAAGAAAGGGACATCCTACAATGAGCAGTTCTTC. Translated, it gives CASKKGTSYNEQFF.

This clonotype was seen at least ten times. The chain links TRBV5-1 to TRBJ2-3; D remains ambiguous. V gave up 0 bases and J gave up 2 bases, with 7 bases separating them. Looked up from germline, CDR1 is SGHRS and CDR2 is YFSETQ. There are 14 residues in the CDR3. The CDR3 sequence is CASSLGTATDTQYF. CDR3 nucleotide sequence: TGCGCCAGCAGCTTGGGGACCGCCACAGATACGCAGTATTTT.

The V gene is TRBV5-1, the J gene TRBJ2-7, with 10 nucleotides matching TRBD1. V lost 7 bases, J lost 5 bases, and 12 bases stayed unmatched. This CDR3 spans 15 amino acids. Germline V gene data show CDR1 as SGHRS and CDR2 as YFSETQ. The DNA for the CDR3 is TGCGCCAGCCAAAAATCCGGGACAGGGGAAAACGAGCAGTACTTC. It codes for CASQKSGTGENEQYF.

V is TRBV6-6 and J is TRBJ1-5; unclear D gene. The CDR3 has 13 residues. The ends were cut back, 7 bases at V and 6 bases at J, with 13 bases in the middle. Germline loops: CDR1 MNHNY, CDR2 SVGAGI (reference sequence). The CDR3 sequence: CASTQREGQPQHF. The CDR3 region has the DNA TGTGCCAGCACCCAAAGGGAGGGTCAGCCCCAGCATTTT.

This chain connects TRBV5-1 to TRBJ2-1; 9 bases match TRBD2. J gave up 5 bases and V 7 bases, and 10 bases lay outside the gene matches. Germline V gene sequence: CDR1 SGHRS, CDR2 YFSETQ. The CDR3 totals 15 residues. The CDR3 DNA reads as TGCGCCAGCTCCACCGGGACTAGCCTAAACAATGAGCAGTTCTTC. It encodes CASSTGTSLNNEQFF.

A single count supports this clonotype. Since a much larger clone is just one base distant, this may be a read error. V gene TRBV5-1 combines with J gene TRBJ2-7; D remains unclear. V lost 0 bases and J 7 bases, leaving 17 bases between the germline ends. Germline CDR1 SGHRS, CDR2 YFSETQ. The CDR3 sequence is 15 residues long. Here the CDR3 DNA reads TGCGCCAGCAGCTTGGATCCTGATCCGCTAGAAGAGCAGTACTTC. It specifies CASSLDPDPLEEQYF.